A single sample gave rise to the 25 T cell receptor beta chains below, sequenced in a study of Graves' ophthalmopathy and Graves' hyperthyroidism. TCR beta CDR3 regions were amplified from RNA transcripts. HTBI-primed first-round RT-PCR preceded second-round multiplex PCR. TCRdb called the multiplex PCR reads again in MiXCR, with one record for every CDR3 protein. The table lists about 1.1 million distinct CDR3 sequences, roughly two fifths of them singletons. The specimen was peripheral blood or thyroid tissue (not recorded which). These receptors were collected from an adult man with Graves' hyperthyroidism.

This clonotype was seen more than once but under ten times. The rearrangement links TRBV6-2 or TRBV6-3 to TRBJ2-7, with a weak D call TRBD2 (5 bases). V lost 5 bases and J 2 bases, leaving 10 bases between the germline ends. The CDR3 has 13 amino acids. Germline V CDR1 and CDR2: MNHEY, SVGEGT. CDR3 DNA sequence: TGTGCCAGCAGTGACGGGATAGCCTACGAGCAGTACTTC. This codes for CASSDGIAYEQYF.

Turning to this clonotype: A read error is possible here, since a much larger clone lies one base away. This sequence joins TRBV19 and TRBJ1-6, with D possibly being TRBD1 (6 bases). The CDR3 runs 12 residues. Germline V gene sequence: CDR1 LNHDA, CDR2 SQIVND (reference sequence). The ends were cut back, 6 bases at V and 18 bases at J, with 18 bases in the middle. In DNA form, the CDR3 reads TGTGCCAGTAGGCACGGACAGTACGGCCCCCACTTT. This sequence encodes CASRHGQYGPHF.

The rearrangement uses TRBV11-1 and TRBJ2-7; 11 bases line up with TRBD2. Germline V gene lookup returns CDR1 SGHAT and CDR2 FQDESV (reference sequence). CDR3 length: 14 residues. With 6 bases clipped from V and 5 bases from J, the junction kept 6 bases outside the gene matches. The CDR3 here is CASSFLAGGHEQYF. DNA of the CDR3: TGTGCCAGCAGTTTCCTAGCGGGGGGCCACGAGCAGTACTTC.

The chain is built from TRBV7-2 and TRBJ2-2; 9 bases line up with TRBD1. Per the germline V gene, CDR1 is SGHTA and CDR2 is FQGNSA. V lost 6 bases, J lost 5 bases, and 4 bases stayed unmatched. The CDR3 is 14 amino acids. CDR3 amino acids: CASSYGQGTGELFF. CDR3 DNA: TGTGCCAGCAGTTACGGACAGGGGACCGGGGAGCTGTTTTTT. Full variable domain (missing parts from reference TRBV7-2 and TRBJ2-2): GAGVSQSPSNKVTEKGKDVELRCDPISGHTALYWYRQSLGQGLEFLIYFQGNSAPDKSGLPSDRFSAERTGGSVSTLTIQRTQQEDSAVYLCASSYGQGTGELFFGEGSRLTVL.

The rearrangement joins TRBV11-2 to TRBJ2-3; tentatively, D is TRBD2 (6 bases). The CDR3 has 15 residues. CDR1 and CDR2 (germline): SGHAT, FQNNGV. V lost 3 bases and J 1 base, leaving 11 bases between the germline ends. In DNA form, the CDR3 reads TGTGCCAGCAGCTTTTCTTCTAGCGGCACAGATACGCAGTATTTT. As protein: CASSFSSSGTDTQYF.

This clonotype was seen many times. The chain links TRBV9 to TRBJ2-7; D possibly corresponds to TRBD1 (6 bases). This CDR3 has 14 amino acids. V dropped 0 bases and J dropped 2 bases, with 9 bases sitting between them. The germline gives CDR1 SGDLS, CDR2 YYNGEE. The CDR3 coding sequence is TGTGCCAGCAGCGTAGGAGAGGGGGCCTACGAGCAGTACTTC. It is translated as CASSVGEGAYEQYF.

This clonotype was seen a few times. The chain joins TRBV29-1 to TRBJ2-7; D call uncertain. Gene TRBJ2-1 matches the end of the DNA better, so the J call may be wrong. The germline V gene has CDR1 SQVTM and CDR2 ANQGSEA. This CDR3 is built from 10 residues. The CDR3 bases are TGCAGCGTGCCGGGTCATGAGCAGTTCTTC. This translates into CSVPGHEQFF.

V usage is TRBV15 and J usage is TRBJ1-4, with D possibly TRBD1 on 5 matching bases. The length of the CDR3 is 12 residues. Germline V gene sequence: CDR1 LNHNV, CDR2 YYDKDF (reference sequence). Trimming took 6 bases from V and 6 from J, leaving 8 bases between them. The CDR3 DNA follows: TGTGCCACCAGTTTGGGGCATGAAAAACTGTTTTTT. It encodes CATSLGHEKLFF.

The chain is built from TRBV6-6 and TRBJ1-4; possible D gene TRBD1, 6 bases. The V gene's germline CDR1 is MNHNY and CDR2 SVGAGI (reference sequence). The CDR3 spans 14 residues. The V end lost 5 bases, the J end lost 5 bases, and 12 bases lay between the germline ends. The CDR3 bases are TGTGCCAGCAGTCCCCCCGGGACAAATGAAAAACTGTTTTTT. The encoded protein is CASSPPGTNEKLFF.

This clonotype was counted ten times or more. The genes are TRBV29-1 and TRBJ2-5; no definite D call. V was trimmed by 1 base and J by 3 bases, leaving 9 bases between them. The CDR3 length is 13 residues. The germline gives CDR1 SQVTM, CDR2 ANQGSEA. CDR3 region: CSVEGTPKETQYF. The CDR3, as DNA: TGCAGCGTTGAAGGGACGCCCAAAGAGACCCAGTACTTC.

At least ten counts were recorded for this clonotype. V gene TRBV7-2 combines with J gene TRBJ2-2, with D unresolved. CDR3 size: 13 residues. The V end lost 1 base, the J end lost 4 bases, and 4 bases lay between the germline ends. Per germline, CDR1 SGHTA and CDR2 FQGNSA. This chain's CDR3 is CASSLVSTGELFF. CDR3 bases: TGTGCCAGCAGCTTAGTATCCACCGGGGAGCTGTTTTTT.

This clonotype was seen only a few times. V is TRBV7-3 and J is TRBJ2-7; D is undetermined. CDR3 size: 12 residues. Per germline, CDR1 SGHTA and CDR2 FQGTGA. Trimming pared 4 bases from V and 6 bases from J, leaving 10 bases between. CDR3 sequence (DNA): TGTGCCAGCAGCTCCCCTGGTTTCGAGCAGTACTTC. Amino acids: CASSSPGFEQYF.

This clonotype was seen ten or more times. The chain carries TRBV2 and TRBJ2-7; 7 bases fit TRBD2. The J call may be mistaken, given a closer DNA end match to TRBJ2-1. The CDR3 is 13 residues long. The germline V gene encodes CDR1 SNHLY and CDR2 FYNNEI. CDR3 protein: CASRTGGGPHQFF. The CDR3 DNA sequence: TGTGCCAGCAGGACCGGGGGAGGGCCTCACCAGTTCTTC.

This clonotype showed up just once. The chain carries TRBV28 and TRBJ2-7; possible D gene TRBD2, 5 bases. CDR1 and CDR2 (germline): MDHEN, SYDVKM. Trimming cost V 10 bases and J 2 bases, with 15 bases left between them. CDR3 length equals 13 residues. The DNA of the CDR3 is TGTGCCAATATGCCGGGCGGGCCCTACGAGCAGTACTTC. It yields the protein CANMPGGPYEQYF.

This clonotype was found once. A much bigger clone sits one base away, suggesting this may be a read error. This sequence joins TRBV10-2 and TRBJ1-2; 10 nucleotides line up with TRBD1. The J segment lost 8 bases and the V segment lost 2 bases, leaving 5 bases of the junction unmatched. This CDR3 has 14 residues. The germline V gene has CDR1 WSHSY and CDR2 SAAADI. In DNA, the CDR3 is TGCGCCAGCAGTGAGCCGGACAGGGGGTTCGGCTACACCTTC. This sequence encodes CASSEPDRGFGYTF.

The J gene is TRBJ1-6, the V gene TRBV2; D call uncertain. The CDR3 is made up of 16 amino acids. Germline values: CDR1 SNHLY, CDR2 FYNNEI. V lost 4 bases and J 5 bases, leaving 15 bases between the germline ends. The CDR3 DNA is TGTGCCAGCAGTGGGGAAACCGGGCCGAATAATTCACCCCTCCACTTT. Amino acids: CASSGETGPNNSPLHF.

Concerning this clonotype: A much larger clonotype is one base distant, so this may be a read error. This CDR3 reads CASSLAETTGELFF. DNA of the CDR3: TGTGCCAGCAGTTTAGCGGAGACCACCGGGGAGCTGTTTTTT. The rearrangement uses TRBV12-3 or TRBV12-4 and TRBJ2-2; D not certain. CDR3 length: 14 residues. Trimming pared 0 bases from V and 4 bases from J, leaving 6 bases between.

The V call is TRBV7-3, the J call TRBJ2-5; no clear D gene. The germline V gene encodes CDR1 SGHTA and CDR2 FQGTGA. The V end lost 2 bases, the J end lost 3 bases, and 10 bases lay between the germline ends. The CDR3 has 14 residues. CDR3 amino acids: CASSLSGVEETQYF. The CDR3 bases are TGTGCCAGCAGCTTATCTGGCGTAGAAGAGACCCAGTACTTC.

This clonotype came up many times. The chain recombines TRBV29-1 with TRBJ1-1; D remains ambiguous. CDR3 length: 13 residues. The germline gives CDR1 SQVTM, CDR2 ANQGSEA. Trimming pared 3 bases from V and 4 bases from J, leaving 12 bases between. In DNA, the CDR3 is TGCAGCGTTGACCGAGGATACGGCACTGAAGCTTTCTTT. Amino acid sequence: CSVDRGYGTEAFF.

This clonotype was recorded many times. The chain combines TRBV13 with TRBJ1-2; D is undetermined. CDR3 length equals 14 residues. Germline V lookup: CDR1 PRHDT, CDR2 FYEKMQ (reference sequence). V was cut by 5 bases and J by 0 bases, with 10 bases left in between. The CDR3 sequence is CASSQGSANYGYTF. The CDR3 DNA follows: TGTGCCAGCAGCCAAGGGAGTGCTAACTATGGCTACACCTTC.

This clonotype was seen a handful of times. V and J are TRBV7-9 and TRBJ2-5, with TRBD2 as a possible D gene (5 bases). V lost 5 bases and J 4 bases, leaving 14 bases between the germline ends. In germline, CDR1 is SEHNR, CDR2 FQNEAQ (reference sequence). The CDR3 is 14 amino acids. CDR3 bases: TGTGCCAGCAGCCAAGCAAGCGGAGTAGAGACCCAGTACTTC. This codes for CASSQASGVETQYF. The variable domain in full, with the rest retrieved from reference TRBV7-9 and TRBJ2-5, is DTGVSQNPRHKITKRGQNVTFRCDPISEHNRLYWYRQTLGQGPEFLTYFQNEAQLEKSRLLSDRFSAERPKGSFSTLEIQRTEQGDSAMYLCASSQASGVETQYFGPGTRLLVL.

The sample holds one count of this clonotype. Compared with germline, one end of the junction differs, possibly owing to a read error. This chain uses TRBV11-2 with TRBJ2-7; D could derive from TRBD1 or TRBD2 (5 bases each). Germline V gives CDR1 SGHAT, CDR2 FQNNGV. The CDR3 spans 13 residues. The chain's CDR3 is CASSLADSWEQHF. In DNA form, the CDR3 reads TGTGCCAGCAGCTTAGCCGACAGCTGGGAGCAGCACTTC.

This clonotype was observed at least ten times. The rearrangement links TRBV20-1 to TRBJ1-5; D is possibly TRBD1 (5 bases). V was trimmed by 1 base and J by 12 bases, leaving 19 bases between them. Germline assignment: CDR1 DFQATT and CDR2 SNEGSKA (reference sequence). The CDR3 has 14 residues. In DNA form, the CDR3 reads TGCAGTGCTAGAGTGCCGGACACCCCCTTGCACCAGCATTTT. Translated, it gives CSARVPDTPLHQHF.

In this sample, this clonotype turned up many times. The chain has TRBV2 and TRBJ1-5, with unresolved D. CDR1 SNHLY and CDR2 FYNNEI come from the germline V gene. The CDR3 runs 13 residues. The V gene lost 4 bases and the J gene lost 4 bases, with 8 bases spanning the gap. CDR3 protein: CASSGQWNQPQHF. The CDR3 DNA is TGTGCCAGCAGTGGGCAATGGAATCAGCCCCAGCATTTT.

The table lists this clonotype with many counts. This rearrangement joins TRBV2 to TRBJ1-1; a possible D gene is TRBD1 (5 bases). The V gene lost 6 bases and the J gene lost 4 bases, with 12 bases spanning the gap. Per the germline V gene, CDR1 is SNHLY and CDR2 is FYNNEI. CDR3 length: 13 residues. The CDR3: CASRVGEGTEAFF. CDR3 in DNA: TGTGCCAGCAGAGTAGGGGAAGGCACTGAAGCTTTCTTT.